A single sample is the source of the 3 T cell receptor beta chains below, sequenced in a study of blood T cell repertoires in COVID-19. Libraries were prepared by immunoSEQ multiplex PCR; TCRdb keeps only in-frame clonotypes and omits some of them. The sample lists about 180,000 clones, roughly 80% occurring once. Sequenced material: peripheral blood. Source of these receptors: a human donor in a cohort sampled during active COVID-19.

The genes are TRBV11-2 and TRBJ2-7, with 11 bases lining up with TRBD1. The CDR3 runs to 15 residues. Germline assignment: CDR1 SGHAT and CDR2 FQNNGV. V was clipped by 2 bases and J by 7 bases; unmatched bases: 7. Here the CDR3 reads CASSLSGQGAGEQYF. CDR3 sequence (DNA): TGTGCCAGCAGCTTAAGTGGACAGGGGGCGGGAGAGCAGTACTTC.

This clone was detected once. The chain joins TRBV7-2 to TRBJ2-3; 13 positions agree with TRBD2. The V and J ends lost 5 bases and 6 bases, in that order; junction bases with no gene match: 8. The CDR3 contains 16 residues. Germline CDR1 reads SGHTA; CDR2 reads FQGNSA. DNA for the CDR3: TGTGCCAGCAGCCCAGGACTAGCGGGAGTGGGGGATACGCAGTATTTT. Protein sequence: CASSPGLAGVGDTQYF.

Only one count was recorded for this clone. The rearrangement joins TRBV4-2 to TRBJ2-7; D is unclear. The CDR3 extends over 15 amino acids. Trimming stripped 0 bases from V and 3 bases from J, with 12 bases between. Germline V gives CDR1 LGHNA, CDR2 YNFKEQ. The CDR3 sequence is CASSQDSSSGYEQYF. In nucleotides, the CDR3 is TGTGCCAGCAGCCAAGATTCCTCCTCCGGCTACGAGCAGTACTTC.